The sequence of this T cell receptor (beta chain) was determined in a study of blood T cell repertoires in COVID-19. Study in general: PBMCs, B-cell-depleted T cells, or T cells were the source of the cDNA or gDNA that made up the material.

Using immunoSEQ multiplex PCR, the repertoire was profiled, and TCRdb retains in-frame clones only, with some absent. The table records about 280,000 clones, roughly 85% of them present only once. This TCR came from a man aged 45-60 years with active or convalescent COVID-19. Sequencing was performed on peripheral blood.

The CDR3 sequence is CASSPGQPSSYNEQFF. The CDR3, as DNA: TGTGCCAGCAGCCCGGGACAGCCGAGCTCCTACAATGAGCAGTTCTTC. The V and J genes are TRBV5-6 and TRBJ2-1, with TRBD1 matching over 7 bases. This CDR3 has 16 amino acids. CDR1 is SGHDT, CDR2 YYEEEE, per germline. The ends lost 4 bases at V and 0 bases at J; junction bases unmatched: 7.